This passage covers 5 T cell receptor beta chains from one sample sequenced in a study of cytomegalovirus exposure and HLA in healthy donors. This table comes from immunoSEQ multiplex PCR, and its TCRdb copy is limited to in-frame clones, with some not included. The sample carries 110,000 to 150,000 clones, about 94% recorded once. The sequenced material came from PBMCs. All receptors derive from a man aged 18 to 29 in good health and CMV-seropositive.

The chain links TRBV28 to TRBJ2-5; 7 bases align to TRBD1. The CDR3 has 13 residues. Germline values: CDR1 MDHEN, CDR2 SYDVKM. V dropped 7 bases and J dropped 0; count of bases not matched to a gene: 2. The CDR3 sequence is CASKTGYQETQYF. CDR3 in DNA: TGTGCCAGCAAGACAGGGTACCAAGAGACCCAGTACTTC.

This chain uses TRBV10-3 with TRBJ2-1; 10 nucleotides match TRBD1. V was pared by 10 bases and J by 7 bases, with 16 bases of the junction left unmatched. The CDR3 is 16 amino acids. Germline assignment: CDR1 ENHRY and CDR2 SYGVKD. DNA for the CDR3: TGTGCCACCACCCAGACAACGGGGACAGGGGTAAATGAGCAGTTCTTC. Its translation: CATTQTTGTGVNEQFF.

V is TRBV27 and J is TRBJ1-5; D might be TRBD1 (6 bases). Germline V gene sequence: CDR1 MNHEY, CDR2 SMNVEV (reference sequence). The ends were cut back, 6 bases at V and 6 bases at J, with 15 bases in the middle. This CDR3 comprises 14 residues. The CDR3 region is CASRLGGAGQPQHF. CDR3 nucleotides: TGTGCCAGCAGATTGGGGGGGGCGGGTCAGCCCCAGCATTTT.

This chain uses TRBV7-2 with TRBJ2-2; 9 bases are shared with TRBD2. CDR1 and CDR2 (germline): SGHTA, FQGNSA. J was trimmed by 6 bases and V by 5 bases; bases with no gene match: 10. This CDR3 has 16 amino acids. For the CDR3, the DNA is TGTGCCAGCAGCCAGTGGGCTAGCGGGATGTCCGGGGAGCTGTTTTTT. Its protein is CASSQWASGMSGELFF.

The rearrangement uses TRBV28 and TRBJ1-5, with D hard to call. Trimming stripped 5 bases from V and 7 bases from J, with 18 bases between. Germline assignment: CDR1 MDHEN and CDR2 SYDVKM. CDR3 length: 15 residues. Written as DNA, the CDR3 is TGTGCCAGCAGTCCAGAGGGCCTGGGAATCCAGCCCCAGCATTTT. It yields the protein CASSPEGLGIQPQHF.